This entry lists 24 T cell receptor beta chains sequenced from one sample in a study of cytomegalovirus exposure and HLA in healthy donors. Primers included in the PCR were 60 Vbeta and 13 Jbeta primers. The data were produced by immunoSEQ multiplex PCR, yet TCRdb's version contains in-frame clones alone and is incomplete. The table shows under 200,000 clones, with 80% occurring only once. The sequencing input was PBMCs. These receptors were obtained from a man aged 40-49 years in good health and CMV-seronegative.

The rearrangement links TRBV29-1 to TRBJ1-2; D is perhaps TRBD1 (6 bases). This CDR3 spans 13 amino acids. CDR1 SQVTM and CDR2 ANQGSEA come from the germline V gene. CDR3 protein: CTVGDTANYGYTF. CDR3 sequence (DNA): TGCACCGTGGGGGACACCGCTAACTATGGCTACACCTTC.

With regard to this clone: The CDR3 does not close with the conserved phenylalanine or tryptophan, likely indicating a read error. V and J are TRBV4-3 and TRBJ2-7; 7 bases are shared with TRBD1. V lost 1 base and J lost 1; bases outside the gene matches: 1. CDR3 length equals 14 residues. CDR1 and CDR2 (germline): LGHNA, YSLEER. The CDR3 DNA sequence: TGCGCCAGCAGCCAAGGACAGGGATCCTACGAGCAGTACCTC. Translation: CASSQGQGSYEQYL.

This clone was picked up a small number of times. This chain links TRBV20-1 with TRBJ1-1; a possible D gene is TRBD1 (5 bases). V shed 6 bases and J shed 11 bases, with 7 bases lying between them. The CDR3 sequence is 8 residues long. The V gene's germline CDR1 is DFQATT and CDR2 SNEGSKA (reference sequence). Written as DNA, the CDR3 is TGCAGTGCCGGGGGGGCTTTCTTT. Its translation: CSAGGAFF.

The V call is TRBV2, the J call TRBJ2-7; TRBD2 aligns across 13 bases. The V gene end was trimmed by 11 bases and the J gene end by 5 bases; junction bases not matched to a gene: 9. CDR3 length: 14 residues. The V gene's germline CDR1 is SNHLY and CDR2 FYNNEI. Here the CDR3 reads CACTRTSGRNEQYF. In nucleotides, the CDR3 is TGTGCCTGTACCCGGACTAGCGGGAGAAACGAGCAGTACTTC.

The rearrangement joins TRBV7-9 to TRBJ2-7; 13 positions agree with TRBD2. J lost 2 bases, V lost 5 bases, and 6 bases had no gene match. The germline V gene encodes CDR1 SEHNR and CDR2 FQNEAQ (reference sequence). CDR3 length equals 16 residues. Here the CDR3 reads CASSSRLAGGPYEQYF. CDR3 sequence (DNA): TGTGCCAGCAGCAGCCGACTAGCGGGGGGACCCTACGAGCAGTACTTC.

CDR3: CASSYPGSYTQYF. The CDR3 nucleotides are TGTGCCAGCAGTTACCCGGGTTCTTATACGCAGTATTTT. The V gene is TRBV6-5, the J gene TRBJ2-3; D not certain. CDR1 is MNHEY and CDR2 is SVGAGI in the germline V gene. V lost 2 bases, J lost 7 bases, and 10 bases lay in between. CDR3 length: 13 residues.

The chain employs TRBV4-3 and TRBJ1-1; 7 bases match TRBD1. The V gene's germline CDR1 is LGHNA and CDR2 YSLEER. This CDR3 is built from 16 residues. With 0 bases clipped from V and 8 bases from J, the junction kept 12 bases outside the gene matches. CDR3 DNA sequence: TGCGCCAGCAGCCAAGATCCGGGACAGTGGGGATTAGAAGCTTTCTTT. This encodes CASSQDPGQWGLEAFF.

The gene calls are TRBV5-6 and TRBJ2-3; D possibly corresponds to TRBD1 (6 bases). V was pared by 3 bases and J by 3 bases, with 17 bases between. CDR3 length: 16 amino acids. Germline V lookup: CDR1 SGHDT, CDR2 YYEEEE. The CDR3 sequence is CASSYGAGEGTDTQYF. The CDR3 DNA reads TGTGCCAGCAGCTATGGGGCAGGGGAAGGTACAGATACGCAGTATTTT.

The V and J genes are TRBV19 and TRBJ1-5; 8 bases match TRBD1. The V segment lost 8 bases and the J segment 7 bases; nucleotides outside the gene matches: 13. CDR3 length: 15 amino acids. CDR1 is LNHDA, CDR2 SQIVND, per germline (reference sequence). Here the CDR3 reads CASGAGQGIWQPQHF. As DNA, the CDR3 is TGTGCCAGTGGCGCTGGACAGGGAATATGGCAGCCCCAGCATTTT. The full variable domain, completed using reference TRBV19 and TRBJ1-5, is DGGITQSPKYLFRKEGQNVTLSCEQNLNHDAMYWYRQDPGQGLRLIYYSQIVNDFQKGDIAEGYSVSREKKESFPLTVTSAQKNPTAFYLCASGAGQGIWQPQHFGDGTRLSIL.

CDR3: CSADDPGQGPPYEQYF. Here the CDR3 DNA reads TGCAGCGCCGACGACCCGGGACAGGGGCCACCCTACGAGCAGTACTTC. V usage is TRBV29-1 and J usage is TRBJ2-7; 10 bases line up with TRBD1. CDR3 length: 16 residues. CDR1 and CDR2 (germline): SQVTM, ANQGSEA. With 7 bases clipped from V and 2 bases from J, the junction kept 14 bases outside the gene matches.

V is TRBV7-7 and J is TRBJ2-1, with TRBD2 as a possible D gene (5 bases). CDR3 size: 15 residues. V was shortened by 5 bases and J by 1 base, with 12 bases between the two germline ends. Germline CDR1 SSHAT, CDR2 FNYEAQ (reference sequence). CDR3 sequence reads: CASSLRLTSYNEQFF. For the CDR3, the DNA is TGTGCCAGCAGCCTCAGACTAACTTCCTACAATGAGCAGTTCTTC.

This clone was found a few times. The J gene is TRBJ1-1, the V gene TRBV27, with D uncertain. The germline V and J ends were trimmed by 2 bases and 0 bases, with 4 bases remaining between them. The CDR3 spans 13 residues. Germline CDR1 MNHEY, CDR2 SMNVEV (reference sequence). CDR3 protein: CASSLVMNTEAFF. CDR3 DNA sequence: TGTGCCAGCAGTTTAGTAATGAACACTGAAGCTTTCTTT.

The chain is built from TRBV4-3 and TRBJ1-5; D is unresolved. The germline V and J ends were trimmed by 6 bases and 6 bases, with 15 bases remaining between them. The CDR3 is 14 amino acids. Germline loops: CDR1 LGHNA, CDR2 YSLEER. The chain's CDR3 is CASSHGIGGQPQHF. DNA of the CDR3: TGCGCCAGCAGTCACGGGATAGGAGGTCAGCCCCAGCATTTT.

This clone was observed a handful of times. This chain uses TRBV5-6 with TRBJ2-1; tentative D call: TRBD1 (6 bases). Per germline, CDR1 SGHDT and CDR2 YYEEEE. Trimming took off 4 bases at V and 4 bases at J, with 21 bases between the two ends. The CDR3 runs to 17 residues. This chain's CDR3 is CASSTPLRQARYNEQFF. The CDR3 coding sequence is TGTGCCAGCAGCACCCCTTTGCGACAGGCACGGTACAATGAGCAGTTCTTC.

The chain uses TRBV18 and TRBJ2-7, with 7 bases fitting TRBD1. This CDR3 is 15 amino acids long. V lost 6 bases, J lost 6 bases, and 14 bases stayed unmatched. The germline V gene encodes CDR1 KGHSH and CDR2 LQKENI. Here the CDR3 DNA reads TGTGCCAGCTCGGTAGACCGACAGGGTATAGGCGAGCAGTACTTC. Translation gives CASSVDRQGIGEQYF.

The chain recombines TRBV7-9 with TRBJ2-3; tentatively, D is TRBD2 (7 bases). The CDR3 spans 16 residues. From germline, CDR1 is SEHNR and CDR2 FQNEAQ (reference sequence). V dropped 5 bases and J dropped 4 bases, with 19 bases sitting between them. The CDR3, as DNA: TGTGCCAGCAGCAAGGGGGGGGGAAAAGCTTCAGATACGCAGTATTTT. Protein sequence: CASSKGGGKASDTQYF.

The sample holds a few counts of this clone. V gene TRBV6-5 combines with J gene TRBJ2-3, with D tentatively TRBD1 (6 bases). Deletions cut 6 bases from V and 5 bases from J, with 6 bases between. In germline, CDR1 is MNHEY, CDR2 SVGAGI. The CDR3 totals 11 residues. CDR3 sequence (DNA): TGTGCCAGCAGCAGGGGAGATACGCAGTATTTT. Its protein is CASSRGDTQYF.

This clone was seen only once. The rearrangement links TRBV5-1 to TRBJ1-1, with 9 bases matching TRBD1. Germline V lookup: CDR1 SGHRS, CDR2 YFSETQ. Losses at the gene ends were 7 bases for V and 1 base for J; bases not matched to a gene: 5. The CDR3 sequence is 14 residues long. DNA of the CDR3: TGCGCCAGCTTCCCGGGACAGGGGAACACTGAAGCTTTCTTT. Encoded protein: CASFPGQGNTEAFF.

V is TRBV7-2 and J is TRBJ2-5; no clear D. Germline loops: CDR1 SGHTA, CDR2 FQGNSA. V lost 3 bases, J lost 7 bases, and 15 bases lay in between. CDR3 size: 14 residues. CDR3 nucleotides: TGTGCCAGCAGCTTCCCCCGGCCTCCGGGGACCCAGTACTTC. Its protein is CASSFPRPPGTQYF.

The CDR3 protein is CASSLDRLSTDTQYF. The CDR3 DNA follows: TGCGCCAGCAGCCTGGACAGGTTAAGCACAGATACGCAGTATTTT. The V gene is TRBV4-3, the J gene TRBJ2-3, with 7 bases matching TRBD1. This CDR3 has 15 residues. Germline V gives CDR1 LGHNA, CDR2 YSLEER. V dropped 4 bases and J dropped 0; count of bases not matched to a gene: 4.

The V gene is TRBV7-6, the J gene TRBJ1-2; 9 bases match TRBD1. From germline, CDR1 is SGHVS and CDR2 FNYEAQ. J was trimmed by 4 bases and V by 1 base; bases with no gene match: 10. The CDR3 is made up of 17 amino acids. CDR3 DNA sequence: TGTGCCAGCAGCTTAGGTCCGGGACAGGGCGGCTTCTATGGCTACACCTTC. Encoded protein: CASSLGPGQGGFYGYTF.

The V and J genes are TRBV7-3 and TRBJ2-7; D unclear. The DNA end lines up better with TRBJ2-1; the J call may be wrong. CDR3 size: 16 residues. The germline gives CDR1 SGHTA, CDR2 FQGTGA. The CDR3 is CASSLIERISYNEQFF. CDR3 DNA: TGTGCCAGCAGCTTAATCGAGCGAATCTCCTACAATGAGCAGTTCTTC.

The rearrangement joins TRBV12-5 to TRBJ2-7; D is possibly TRBD2 (6 bases). The germline V gene encodes CDR1 LGHNT and CDR2 FRNRAP. V lost 4 bases and J lost 2, with 12 bases in between. This CDR3 contains 14 residues. The CDR3 is CASGSGTDAYEQYF. CDR3 bases: TGTGCTAGTGGTTCCGGGACTGACGCCTACGAGCAGTACTTC. The full variable domain, rest sourced from reference TRBV12-5 and TRBJ2-7, is DARVTQTPRHKVTEMGQEVTMRCQPILGHNTVFWYRQTMMQGLELLAYFRNRAPLDDSGMPKDRFSAEMPDATLATLKIQPSEPRDSAVYFCASGSGTDAYEQYFGPGTRLTVT.

The genes are TRBV19 and TRBJ1-4; 8 bases are a match to TRBD1. Germline V gene sequence: CDR1 LNHDA, CDR2 SQIVND (reference sequence). V dropped 4 bases and J dropped 3; count of bases not matched to a gene: 10. This CDR3 comprises 17 residues. Here the CDR3 reads CASSTRTGLGSNEKLFF. CDR3 nucleotide sequence: TGTGCCAGTAGTACCCGGACAGGGTTGGGGTCTAATGAAAAACTGTTTTTT.